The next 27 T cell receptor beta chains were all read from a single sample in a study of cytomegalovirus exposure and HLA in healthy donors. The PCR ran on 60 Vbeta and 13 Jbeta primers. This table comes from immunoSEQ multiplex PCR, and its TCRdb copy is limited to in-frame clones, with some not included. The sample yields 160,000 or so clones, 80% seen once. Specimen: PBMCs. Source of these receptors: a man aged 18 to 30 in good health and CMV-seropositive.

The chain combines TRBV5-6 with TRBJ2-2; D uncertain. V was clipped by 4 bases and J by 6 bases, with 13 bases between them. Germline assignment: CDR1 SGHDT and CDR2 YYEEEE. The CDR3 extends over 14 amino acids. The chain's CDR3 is CASSPGSYSGELFF. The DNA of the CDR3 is TGTGCCAGCAGCCCCGGTTCTTATTCCGGGGAGCTGTTTTTT. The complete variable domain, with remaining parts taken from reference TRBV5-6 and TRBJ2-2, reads DAGVTQSPTHLIKTRGQQVTLRCSPKSGHDTVSWYQQALGQGPQFIFQYYEEEERQRGNFPDRFSGHQFPNYSSELNVNALLLGDSALYLCASSPGSYSGELFFGEGSRLTVL.

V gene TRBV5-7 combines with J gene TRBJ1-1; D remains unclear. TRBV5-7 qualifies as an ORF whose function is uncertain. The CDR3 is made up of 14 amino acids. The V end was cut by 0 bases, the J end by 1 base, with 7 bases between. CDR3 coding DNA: TGTGCCAGCAGCTTGGGGTTAGCGAACACTGAAGCTTTCTTT. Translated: CASSLGLANTEAFF.

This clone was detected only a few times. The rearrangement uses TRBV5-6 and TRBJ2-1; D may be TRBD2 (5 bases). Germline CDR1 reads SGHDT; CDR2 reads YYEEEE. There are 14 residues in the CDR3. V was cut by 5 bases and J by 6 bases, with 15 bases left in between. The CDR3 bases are TGTGCCAGCAGTGAAGGGCGGGCGGTCAATGAGCAGTTCTTC. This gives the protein CASSEGRAVNEQFF.

As DNA, the CDR3 is TGTGCCAGCAGCACGGGACTTCTGGCGGCAGATACGCAGTATTTT. Translated: CASSTGLLAADTQYF. This chain connects TRBV7-2 to TRBJ2-3; weak D call: TRBD2 (6 bases). The CDR3 consists of 15 residues. V shed 5 bases and J shed 4 bases, with 16 bases lying between them. Germline CDR1 SGHTA, CDR2 FQGNSA.

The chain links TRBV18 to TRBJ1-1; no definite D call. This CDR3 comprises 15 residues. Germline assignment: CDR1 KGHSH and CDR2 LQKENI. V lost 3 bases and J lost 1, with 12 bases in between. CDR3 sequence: CASSPLEGENTEAFF. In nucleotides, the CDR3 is TGTGCCAGCTCACCTTTGGAGGGAGAGAACACTGAAGCTTTCTTT.

The CDR3 reads CASLGLDKRTQYF. Here the CDR3 DNA reads TGTGCCAGCTTGGGACTAGATAAGAGAACCCAGTACTTC. This chain connects TRBV6-1 to TRBJ2-5; 8 bases map to TRBD2. CDR1 is MNHNS, CDR2 SASEGT, per germline. The V and J ends lost 8 bases and 8 bases, in that order; junction bases with no gene match: 10. CDR3 length: 13 amino acids.

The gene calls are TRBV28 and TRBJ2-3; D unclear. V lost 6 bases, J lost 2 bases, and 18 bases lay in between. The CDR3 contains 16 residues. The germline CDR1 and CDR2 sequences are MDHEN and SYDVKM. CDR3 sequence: CASRSFPRNYTDTQYF. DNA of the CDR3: TGTGCCAGCAGGTCCTTCCCCAGGAATTACACAGATACGCAGTATTTT.

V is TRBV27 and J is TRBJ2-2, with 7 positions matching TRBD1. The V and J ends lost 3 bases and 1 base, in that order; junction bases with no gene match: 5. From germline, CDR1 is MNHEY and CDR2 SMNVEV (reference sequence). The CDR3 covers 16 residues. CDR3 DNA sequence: TGTGCCAGCAGTTTCTGGGGACAGTGGAACACCGGGGAGCTGTTTTTT. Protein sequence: CASSFWGQWNTGELFF.

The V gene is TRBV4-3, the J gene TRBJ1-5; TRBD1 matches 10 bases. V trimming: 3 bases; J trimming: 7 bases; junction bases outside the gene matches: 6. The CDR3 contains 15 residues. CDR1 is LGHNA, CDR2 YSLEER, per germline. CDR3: CASSQDRGMWQPQHF. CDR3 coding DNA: TGCGCCAGCAGCCAGGACAGGGGGATGTGGCAGCCCCAGCATTTT.

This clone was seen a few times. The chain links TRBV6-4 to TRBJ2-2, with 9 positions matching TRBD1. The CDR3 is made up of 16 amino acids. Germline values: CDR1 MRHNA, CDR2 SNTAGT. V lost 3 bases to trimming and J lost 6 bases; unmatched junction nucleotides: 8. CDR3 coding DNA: TGTGCCAGCAGTGAGAGCGGACAGGGGAAATCCGGGGAGCTGTTTTTT. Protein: CASSESGQGKSGELFF.

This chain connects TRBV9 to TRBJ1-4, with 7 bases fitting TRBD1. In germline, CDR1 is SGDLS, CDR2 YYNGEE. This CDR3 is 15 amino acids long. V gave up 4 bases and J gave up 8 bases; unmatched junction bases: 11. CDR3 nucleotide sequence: TGTGCCAGCAGCCCCCGACAGGGCGGTAGAGAAAAACTGTTTTTT. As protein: CASSPRQGGREKLFF.

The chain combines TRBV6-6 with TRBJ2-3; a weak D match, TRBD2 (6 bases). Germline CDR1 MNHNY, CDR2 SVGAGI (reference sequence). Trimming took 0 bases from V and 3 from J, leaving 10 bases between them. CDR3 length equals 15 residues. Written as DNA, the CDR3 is TGTGCCAGCAGTTACTCGGAGGGCTGGACAGATACGCAGTATTTT. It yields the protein CASSYSEGWTDTQYF.

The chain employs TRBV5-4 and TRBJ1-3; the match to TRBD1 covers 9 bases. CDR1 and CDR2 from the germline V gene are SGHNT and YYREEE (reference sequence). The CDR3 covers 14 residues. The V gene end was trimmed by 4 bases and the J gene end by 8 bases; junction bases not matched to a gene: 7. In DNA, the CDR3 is TGTGCCAGCAGCCCCCCGGGACAGGGTGACACCATATATTTT. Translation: CASSPPGQGDTIYF.

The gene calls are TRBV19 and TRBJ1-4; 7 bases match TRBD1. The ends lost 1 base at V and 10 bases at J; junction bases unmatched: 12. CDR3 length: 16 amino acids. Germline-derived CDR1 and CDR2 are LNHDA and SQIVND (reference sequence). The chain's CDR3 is CASSIAEGASFGKLFF. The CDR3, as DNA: TGTGCCAGTAGTATAGCGGAGGGGGCAAGTTTCGGAAAACTGTTTTTT.

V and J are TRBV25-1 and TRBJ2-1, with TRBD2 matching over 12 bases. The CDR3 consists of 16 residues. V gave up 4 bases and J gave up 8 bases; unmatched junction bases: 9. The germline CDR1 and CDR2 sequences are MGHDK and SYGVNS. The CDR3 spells CASSARLAGELHEQFF. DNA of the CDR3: TGTGCCAGCAGTGCCCGACTAGCGGGGGAACTTCATGAGCAGTTCTTC.

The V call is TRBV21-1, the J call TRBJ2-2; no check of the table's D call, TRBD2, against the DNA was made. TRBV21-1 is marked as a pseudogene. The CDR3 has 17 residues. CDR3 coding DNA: TGTGCCAGCAGCAAAGATCTCCGCGGGGGGGCTACCGGGGAGCTGTTTTTT. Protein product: CASSKDLRGGATGELFF.

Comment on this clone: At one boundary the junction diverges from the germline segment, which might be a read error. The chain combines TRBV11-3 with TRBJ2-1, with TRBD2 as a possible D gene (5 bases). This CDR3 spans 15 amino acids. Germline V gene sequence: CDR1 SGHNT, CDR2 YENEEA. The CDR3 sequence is CAGSPRGTGFNEQFF. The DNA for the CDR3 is TGTGCCGGCAGCCCTCGGGGAACCGGGTTTAATGAGCAGTTCTTC.

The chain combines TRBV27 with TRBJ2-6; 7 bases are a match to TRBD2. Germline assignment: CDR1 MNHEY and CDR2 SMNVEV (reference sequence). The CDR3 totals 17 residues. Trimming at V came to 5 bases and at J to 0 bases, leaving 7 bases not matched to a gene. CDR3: CASSPRETLSGANVLTF. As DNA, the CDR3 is TGTGCCAGCAGTCCGCGGGAGACCCTCTCTGGGGCCAACGTCCTGACTTTC.

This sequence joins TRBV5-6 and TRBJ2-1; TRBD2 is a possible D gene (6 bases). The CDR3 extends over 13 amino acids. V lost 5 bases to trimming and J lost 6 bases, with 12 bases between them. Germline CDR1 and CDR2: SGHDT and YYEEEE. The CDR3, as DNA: TGTGCCAGCAGGCTCCGGGAGATCAATGAGCAGTTCTTC. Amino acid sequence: CASRLREINEQFF.

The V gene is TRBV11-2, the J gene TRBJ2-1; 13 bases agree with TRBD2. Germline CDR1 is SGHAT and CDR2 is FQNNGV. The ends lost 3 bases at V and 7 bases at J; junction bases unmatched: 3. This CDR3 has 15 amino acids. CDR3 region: CASSFGTSGMNEQFF. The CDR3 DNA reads TGTGCCAGCAGCTTCGGGACTAGCGGGATGAATGAGCAGTTCTTC.

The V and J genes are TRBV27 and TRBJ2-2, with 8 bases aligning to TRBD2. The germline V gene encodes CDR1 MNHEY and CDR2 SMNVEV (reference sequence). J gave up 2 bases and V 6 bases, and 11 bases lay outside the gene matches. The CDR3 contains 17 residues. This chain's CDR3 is CASSQRGGGTNTGELFF. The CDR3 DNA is TGTGCCAGCAGCCAACGGGGCGGGGGGACTAACACCGGGGAGCTGTTTTTT.

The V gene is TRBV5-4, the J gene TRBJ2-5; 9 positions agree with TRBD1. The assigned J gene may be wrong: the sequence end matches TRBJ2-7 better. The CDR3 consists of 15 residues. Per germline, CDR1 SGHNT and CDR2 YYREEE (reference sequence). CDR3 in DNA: TGTGCCAGCAGCTTGGCTTTGGGACAGGGCTACGAGCAGTACTTC. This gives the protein CASSLALGQGYEQYF.

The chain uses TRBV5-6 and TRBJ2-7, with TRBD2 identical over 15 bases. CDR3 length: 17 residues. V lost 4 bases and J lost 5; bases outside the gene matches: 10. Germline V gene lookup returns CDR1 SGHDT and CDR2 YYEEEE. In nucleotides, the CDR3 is TGTGCCAGCAGCCGACCGGGACTAGCGGGAGGTTTACACGAGCAGTACTTC. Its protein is CASSRPGLAGGLHEQYF. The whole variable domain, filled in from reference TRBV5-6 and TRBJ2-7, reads DAGVTQSPTHLIKTRGQQVTLRCSPKSGHDTVSWYQQALGQGPQFIFQYYEEEERQRGNFPDRFSGHQFPNYSSELNVNALLLGDSALYLCASSRPGLAGGLHEQYFGPGTRLTVT.

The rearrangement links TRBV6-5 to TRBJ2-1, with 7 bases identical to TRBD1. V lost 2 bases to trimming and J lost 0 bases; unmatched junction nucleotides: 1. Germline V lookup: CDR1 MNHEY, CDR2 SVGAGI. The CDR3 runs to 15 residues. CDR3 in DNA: TGTGCCAGCAGTTACCGGGACAGCTCCTACAATGAGCAGTTCTTC. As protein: CASSYRDSSYNEQFF.

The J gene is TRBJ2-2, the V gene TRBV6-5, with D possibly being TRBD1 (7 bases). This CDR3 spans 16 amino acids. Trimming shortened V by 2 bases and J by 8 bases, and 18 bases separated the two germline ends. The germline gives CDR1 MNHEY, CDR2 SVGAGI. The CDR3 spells CASSYRSGGGGGELFF. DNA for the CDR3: TGTGCCAGCAGTTACCGAAGCGGAGGGGGCGGAGGGGAGCTGTTTTTT.

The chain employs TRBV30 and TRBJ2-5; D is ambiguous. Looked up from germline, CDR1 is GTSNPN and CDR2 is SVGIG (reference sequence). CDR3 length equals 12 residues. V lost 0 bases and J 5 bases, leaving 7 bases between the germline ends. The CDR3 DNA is TGTGCCTGGAGTGTCAACGGGGAGACCCAGTACTTC. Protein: CAWSVNGETQYF.

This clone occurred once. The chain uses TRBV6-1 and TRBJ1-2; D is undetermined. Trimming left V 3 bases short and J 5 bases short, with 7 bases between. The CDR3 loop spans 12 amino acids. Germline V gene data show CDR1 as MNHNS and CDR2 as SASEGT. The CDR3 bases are TGTGCCAGCAGTGATAACAGTTATGGCTACACCTTC. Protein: CASSDNSYGYTF.